The rows below give T cell receptor beta chains drawn from one sample of a study of STAT5B mutations in CD4+ large granular lymphocyte leukemia. The method was immunoSEQ multiplex PCR; TCRdb's version includes in-frame clones alone and lacks a portion of them. The sample consists of roughly 48,000 clones, roughly two thirds of them appearing once. Sequencing used CD4+ T cells from blood buffy coats. The receptors originated from a human donor in good health. Each CDR3 is given with its conserved first and last residue. The order of the fields is clone size, D gene, V gene, J gene, CDR3 protein, CDR3 DNA. A D gene is named only where the DNA matches it firmly. Some rows have no size entry. The others give once, few or many, or a class for an expanded clone.

size: NA
D: TRBD2
V: TRBV5-4
J: TRBJ2-7
CDR3: CASSFTSGGAGEQYF
DNA: TGTGCCAGCAGCTTTACTAGCGGGGGGGCGGGCGAGCAGTACTTC

size: NA
D: NA
V: TRBV5-6
J: TRBJ2-7
CDR3: CASSPGLFSYEQYF
DNA: TGTGCCAGCAGCCCAGGTCTTTTCTCCTACGAGCAGTACTTC

size: medium-sized
D: TRBD1
V: TRBV10-3
J: TRBJ2-7
CDR3: CAISESAAGGGEYEQYF
DNA: TGTGCCATCAGTGAGTCGGCCGCAGGGGGCGGGGAGTACGAGCAGTACTTC

size: NA
D: NA
V: TRBV19
J: TRBJ2-1
CDR3: CASRPLRGAGADEQFF
DNA: TGTGCCAGTAGACCCCTGAGGGGGGCCGGAGCGGATGAGCAGTTCTTC

size: NA
D: NA
V: TRBV25-1
J: TRBJ1-1
CDR3: CASSVGWGADTEAFF
DNA: TGTGCCAGCAGTGTAGGGTGGGGGGCGGACACTGAAGCTTTCTTT

size: NA
D: TRBD2
V: TRBV7-6
J: TRBJ2-1
CDR3: CASSRGLTQTNEQFF
DNA: TGTGCCAGCAGCCGGGGACTAACCCAGACGAATGAGCAGTTCTTC

size: few
D: NA
V: TRBV27
J: TRBJ1-1
CDR3: CASSLGRGGTEAFF
DNA: TGTGCCAGCAGTTTAGGAAGGGGGGGCACTGAAGCTTTCTTT

size: NA
D: NA
V: TRBV29-1
J: TRBJ2-2
CDR3: CSVELGTGELFF
DNA: TGCAGCGTTGAACTCGGAACCGGGGAGCTGTTTTTT

size: NA
D: NA
V: TRBV11-2
J: TRBJ1-2
CDR3: CASSPDGSYGYTF
DNA: TGTGCCAGCAGCCCCGACGGCAGTTATGGCTACACCTTC

size: NA
D: TRBD1
V: TRBV30
J: TRBJ1-2
CDR3: CAWNRGPYGYTF
DNA: TGTGCCTGGAACAGGGGTCCCTATGGCTACACCTTC

size: NA
D: TRBD1
V: TRBV2
J: TRBJ1-6
CDR3: CASSVPLTGGDSPLHF
DNA: TGTGCCAGCAGTGTACCGCTGACAGGGGGCGATTCACCCCTCCACTTT

size: NA
D: NA
V: TRBV19
J: TRBJ1-1
CDR3: CASSWGADLNTEAFF
DNA: TGTGCCAGTAGCTGGGGGGCAGACTTGAACACTGAAGCTTTCTTT

size: NA
D: NA
V: TRBV9
J: TRBJ2-3
CDR3: CASSPRGDTPTDTQYF
DNA: TGTGCCAGCAGCCCCCGGGGGGACACTCCCACAGATACGCAGTATTTT

size: NA
D: TRBD1
V: TRBV6-6
J: TRBJ1-1
CDR3: CASSARTGQTEAFF
DNA: TGTGCCAGCAGTGCCCGGACAGGGCAAACTGAAGCTTTCTTT

size: NA
D: NA
V: TRBV7-2
J: TRBJ1-2
CDR3: CASTNYGVLDYGYTF
DNA: TGTGCCAGCACTAACTATGGGGTCTTGGATTATGGCTACACCTTC